These T cell receptor beta chains were read from a single sample in a study of chemoradiotherapy in HPV16-positive cancers. This table comes from immunoSEQ multiplex PCR, and its TCRdb copy is limited to in-frame clones, with some not included. The sample lists about 32,000 clones; more than 70% were seen once. Sample: blood, taken from a patient who underwent chemoradiotherapy. These receptors were obtained from a human donor with HPV-associated anogenital cancer. Each CDR3 is given with its conserved first and last residue. Fields, in order: D gene, V gene, clone size, J gene, CDR3 protein, CDR3 DNA. D genes are given only for firm matches. A clone size is listed for some rows: how often the clone was seen (once, few, many), or a class if it is expanded.

.	TRBV6-1	.	TRBJ1-1	CASRTPGESTEAFF	TGTGCCAGCAGGACCCCGGGGGAAAGCACTGAAGCTTTCTTT
.	TRBV30	.	TRBJ2-1	CAWSRGATNEQFF	TGTGCCTGGAGTAGAGGGGCCACCAATGAGCAGTTCTTC
TRBD1	TRBV7-3	.	TRBJ2-5	CASSLDREETQYF	TGTGCCAGCAGCTTAGACAGGGAAGAGACCCAGTACTTC
TRBD1	TRBV4-2	medium-sized	TRBJ1-5	CASSQEQGAPNQPQHF	TGTGCCAGCAGCCAAGAACAGGGGGCCCCCAATCAGCCCCAGCATTTT
.	TRBV5-4	.	TRBJ2-5	CASSWQGGSGVRETQYF	TGTGCCAGCAGCTGGCAGGGTGGTTCGGGGGTCCGGGAGACCCAGTACTTC
.	TRBV5-1	.	TRBJ1-3	CASSPLSGSGNTIYF	TGCGCCAGCAGCCCACTATCGGGATCTGGAAACACCATATATTTT
.	TRBV6-5	.	TRBJ2-7	CASSYSRRAEQYF	TGTGCCAGCAGTTACTCGAGGCGAGCCGAGCAGTACTTC
.	TRBV6-1	.	TRBJ1-1	CASSMTENTEAFF	TGTGCCAGCAGCATGACAGAGAACACTGAAGCTTTCTTT
TRBD2	TRBV27	.	TRBJ2-1	CASSKLAGGLGNEQFF	TGTGCCAGCAGTAAACTAGCGGGAGGTTTGGGCAATGAGCAGTTCTTC
.	TRBV30	once	TRBJ1-2	CAWSVVGINYGYTF	TGTGCCTGGAGTGTAGTAGGGATTAACTATGGCTACACCTTC
.	TRBV5-1	.	TRBJ2-2	CASSTGTGTNTGELFF	TGCGCCAGCAGCACCGGGACTGGAACGAACACCGGGGAGCTGTTTTTT
.	TRBV9	.	TRBJ1-3	CASSVWAGTVSSGNTIYF	TGTGCCAGCAGCGTTTGGGCCGGGACCGTAAGCTCTGGAAACACCATATATTTT
TRBD1	TRBV5-4	.	TRBJ1-1	CASSPGQGGTEAFF	TGTGCCAGCAGCCCCGGACAGGGGGGAACTGAAGCTTTCTTT
.	TRBV5-1	.	TRBJ2-2	CASSTATGELFF	TGCGCCAGCAGCACCGCCACCGGGGAGCTGTTTTTT
TRBD1	TRBV6-1	.	TRBJ1-6	CASRWTGGDDSPLHF	TGTGCCAGCAGGTGGACAGGGGGCGATGATTCACCCCTCCACTTT
TRBD1	TRBV7-9	.	TRBJ1-2	CASSRTGIYGYTF	TGTGCCAGCAGCCGGACAGGGATCTATGGCTACACCTTC
TRBD1	TRBV13	.	TRBJ1-4	CASSLGTGFNEKLFF	TGTGCCAGCAGCTTGGGGACAGGCTTTAATGAAAAACTGTTTTTT
.	TRBV6-6	.	TRBJ1-1	CASSYGGGRVTEAFF	TGTGCCAGCAGTTACGGTGGGGGAAGAGTCACTGAAGCTTTCTTT
.	TRBV10-1	.	TRBJ2-7	CASSVTPRSSYEQYF	TGCGCCAGCAGTGTGACTCCTCGGAGCTCCTACGAGCAGTACTTC
TRBD1	TRBV23-1	.	TRBJ1-2	CASSQSGTGTGLTYGYTF	TGCGCCAGCAGTCAATCAGGGACTGGGACAGGGTTAACCTATGGCTACACCTTC
.	TRBV27	.	TRBJ2-1	CASSIQGTQGDEQFF	TGTGCCAGCAGTATACAGGGAACCCAAGGCGATGAGCAGTTCTTC
.	TRBV5-4	.	TRBJ2-7	CASSESRTEQYF	TGTGCCAGCAGCGAATCTCGCACAGAGCAGTACTTC
TRBD1	TRBV6-5	.	TRBJ2-3	CASSFGTGVTDTQYF	TGTGCCAGCAGTTTTGGGACAGGGGTAACAGATACGCAGTATTTT
TRBD1	TRBV6-6	.	TRBJ1-4	CASSKQGVNEKLFF	TGTGCCAGCAGCAAACAGGGGGTTAATGAAAAACTGTTTTTT
.	TRBV6-1	.	TRBJ1-5	CASSERTRPDQPQHF	TGTGCCAGCAGTGAACGGACCCGACCCGATCAGCCCCAGCATTTT
TRBD2	TRBV5-1	.	TRBJ2-2	CASSSGTSGSTGTGELFF	TGCGCCAGCAGCTCCGGGACTAGCGGGAGTACGGGCACCGGGGAGCTGTTTTTT
.	TRBV18	once	TRBJ2-1	CASSPAALEQFF	TGTGCCAGCTCGCCCGCGGCGCTTGAGCAGTTCTTC
.	TRBV6-1	.	TRBJ1-1	CASIVGNLADEAFF	TGTGCCAGCATCGTGGGGAACCTGGCGGATGAAGCTTTCTTT
TRBD2	TRBV27	few	TRBJ2-7	CASSFRGTSGLNEQYF	TGTGCCAGCAGTTTCCGGGGGACTAGCGGGCTCAACGAGCAGTACTTC
TRBD1	TRBV5-1	once	TRBJ2-7	CASSRTGNYEQYF	TGCGCCAGCAGCCGGACAGGGAACTACGAGCAGTACTTC
.	TRBV4-1	.	TRBJ2-7	CASSQDPAGYEQYF	TGCGCCAGCAGCCAAGATCCGGCGGGGTACGAGCAGTACTTC
.	TRBV19	.	TRBJ1-5	CASSIDWQPQHF	TGTGCCAGTAGTATAGATTGGCAGCCCCAGCATTTT
.	TRBV10-3	medium-sized	TRBJ1-2	CAISETILTPGLHGYTF	TGTGCCATCAGTGAGACGATCTTGACCCCAGGGCTACATGGCTACACCTTC
.	TRBV29-1	once	TRBJ2-5	CSVEDQEGGTQYF	TGCAGCGTTGAAGATCAGGAAGGGGGGACCCAGTACTTC
.	TRBV9	.	TRBJ2-3	CASKGDGDTQYF	TGTGCCAGCAAGGGGGATGGGGATACGCAGTATTTT
.	TRBV5-1	.	TRBJ2-5	CASSRTGLGETQYF	TGCGCCAGCAGCCGCACGGGCTTGGGGGAGACCCAGTACTTC
.	TRBV7-6	.	TRBJ1-2	CASSQPGGGRGYTF	TGTGCCAGCAGCCAGCCGGGCGGGGGTCGAGGCTACACCTTC
TRBD2	TRBV5-1	.	TRBJ2-7	CASSPRLAGGYEQYF	TGCGCCAGCAGCCCAAGACTAGCGGGAGGATACGAGCAGTACTTC
TRBD1	TRBV4-1	.	TRBJ2-5	CASKLTGGIGETQYF	TGCGCCAGCAAATTGACAGGGGGAATAGGAGAGACCCAGTACTTC
.	TRBV6-6	.	TRBJ1-1	CASSYLSTTEAFF	TGTGCCAGCAGTTACTTGTCCACCACTGAAGCTTTCTTT
TRBD1	TRBV6-6	.	TRBJ2-7	CASSPRQGADEQYF	TGTGCCAGCAGCCCTAGACAGGGGGCGGACGAGCAGTACTTC
.	TRBV7-2	.	TRBJ1-2	CASSLRSGINYGYTF	TGTGCCAGCAGCTTACGATCAGGGATTAACTATGGCTACACCTTC
.	TRBV7-8	.	TRBJ2-7	CASSLGTREQYF	TGTGCCAGCAGCTTAGGAACCAGAGAGCAGTACTTC
.	TRBV10-2	.	TRBJ1-1	CASSRKREGTEAFF	TGCGCCAGCAGTAGGAAGAGGGAGGGGACTGAAGCTTTCTTT
.	TRBV2	.	TRBJ1-5	CASSVERGRDQPQHF	TGTGCCAGCAGTGTGGAGAGGGGACGAGATCAGCCCCAGCATTTT
TRBD1	TRBV6-4	.	TRBJ2-2	CASSDAATGGTGELFF	TGTGCCAGCAGTGATGCCGCGACAGGGGGCACCGGGGAGCTGTTTTTT
.	TRBV5-6	.	TRBJ1-2	CASSQGRPSYGYTF	TGTGCCAGCAGCCAAGGACGGCCGTCGTATGGCTACACCTTC
.	TRBV4-2	.	TRBJ2-7	CASSQGGTSSYEQYF	TGTGCCAGCAGCCAAGGGGGGACGAGCTCCTACGAGCAGTACTTC
TRBD1	TRBV10-3	.	TRBJ2-5	CANAWDRTRQYF	TGTGCCAACGCCTGGGACAGAACGAGGCAGTACTTC
.	TRBV10-3	few	TRBJ1-6	CAISEGNSPLHF	TGTGCCATCAGTGAGGGGAATTCACCCCTCCACTTT
.	TRBV4-1	.	TRBJ2-6	CASSQRGNALSGANVLTF	TGCGCCAGCAGCCAGAGGGGCAACGCCCTCTCTGGGGCCAACGTCCTGACTTTC
.	TRBV19	once	TRBJ2-3	CASSIDRLTQYF	TGTGCCAGTAGTATAGACAGGTTAACGCAGTATTTT
.	TRBV7-9	.	TRBJ1-1	CASGGLDTEAFF	TGTGCCAGCGGTGGCTTGGACACTGAAGCTTTCTTT
.	TRBV30	.	TRBJ1-2	CAWSPPGRNYGYTF	TGTGCCTGGAGTCCGCCGGGAAGAAACTATGGCTACACCTTC